This TCR beta chain came from a study of cytomegalovirus exposure and HLA in healthy donors. About the research overall: An early release of data contained tens of millions of unique TCRs, which came from HLA-typed donors. Findings and caveats of the study: Trimming of TCR beta V- and J-genes showed a link, identified in a later analysis, to a missense DCLRE1C variant. In an earlier analysis, about 90% or about 30%: the productive usage of most TCR beta V segments. TCR beta sequences reportedly predicted most subjects' HLA-A and HLA-B alleles accurately.

The CDR3 sequence is 14 residues long. Germline loops: CDR1 SNHLY, CDR2 FYNNEI. With 3 bases removed from V and 1 base from J, the gap between germline ends came to 9 bases. It was with 60 Vbeta and 13 Jbeta primers that the PCR ran. Assay used: immunoSEQ multiplex PCR; TCRdb lists only in-frame clones, some missing. Here the sample spans about 120,000 clones, about 78% being singletons. Details on this clone: Its antigen is undetermined.

This TCR came from a woman in her thirties or forties in good health and CMV-seropositive. The specimen sequenced was PBMCs. The rearrangement joins TRBV2 to TRBJ1-1, with D perhaps matching TRBD1 (5 bases). CDR3 in amino acids: CASSERGPNTEAFF. The CDR3 bases are TGTGCCAGCAGTGAGCGGGGCCCGAACACTGAAGCTTTCTTT.